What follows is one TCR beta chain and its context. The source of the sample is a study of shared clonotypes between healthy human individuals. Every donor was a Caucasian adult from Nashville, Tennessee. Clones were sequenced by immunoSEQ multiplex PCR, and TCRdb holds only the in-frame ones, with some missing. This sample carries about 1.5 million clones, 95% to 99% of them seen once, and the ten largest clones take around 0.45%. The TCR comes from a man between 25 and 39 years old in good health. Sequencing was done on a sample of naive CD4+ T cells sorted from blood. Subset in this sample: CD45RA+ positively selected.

CDR3 loop: CASSFPGGTGGYTF. DNA for the CDR3: TGTGCCAGCAGCTTCCCAGGGGGCACGGGAGGCTACACCTTC. V gene TRBV5-5 combines with J gene TRBJ1-2; 8 bases are a match to TRBD1. Unmatched junction bases numbered 8, after V lost 2 bases and J lost 8 bases. CDR1 and CDR2 from the germline V gene are SGHKS and YYEKEE (reference sequence). The CDR3 covers 14 residues.